The T cell receptor (beta chain) described here comes from a study of blood T cell repertoires in COVID-19. About the study: Italy, Spain and the United States were the sources of the convalescent and acute COVID-19 samples. Nucleic acid was either cDNA or gDNA, and it came from T cells, B-cell-depleted T cells, or PBMCs.

The germline V gene encodes CDR1 LNHDA and CDR2 SQIVND (reference sequence). The V segment lost 3 bases and the J segment 6 bases; nucleotides outside the gene matches: 9. CDR3 length: 15 residues. In the authors' workflow: Amplification with reference gene primers provided the estimates of nucleated cell counts. Clones were sequenced by immunoSEQ multiplex PCR, and TCRdb holds only the in-frame ones, with some missing. V, J and clone size were drawn from that table, and D and trimming were deduced from the DNA. The repertoire has roughly 49,000 clones, about 83% of them found once; the top ten carry around 5.7%.

Sequences were obtained from peripheral blood. The chain couples TRBV19 to TRBJ2-7; 9 bases are a match to TRBD1. This receptor was taken from a woman over 75 with acute or convalescent COVID-19. DNA of the CDR3: TGTGCCAGTAGTATGGGGGACAGGGCTGGGGGCGAGCAGTACTTC. Protein sequence: CASSMGDRAGGEQYF. The entire variable domain, with the rest obtained from reference TRBV19 and TRBJ2-7, is as follows: DGGITQSPKYLFRKEGQNVTLSCEQNLNHDAMYWYRQDPGQGLRLIYYSQIVNDFQKGDIAEGYSVSREKKESFPLTVTSAQKNPTAFYLCASSMGDRAGGEQYFGPGTRLTVT.